This T cell receptor (beta chain) derives from a study of T cell responses to AZD1222 COVID-19 vaccine. The study, taken as a whole, reports: A mostly white British donor set with more females was recruited, and clonal diversity was possibly underestimated.

As concerns this clone: Its target is not known.

The germline V and J ends were trimmed by 5 bases and 1 base, with 11 bases remaining between them. The CDR3 runs to 15 residues. From germline, CDR1 is SEHNR and CDR2 FQNEAQ (reference sequence). Profiling relied on immunoSEQ multiplex PCR, and the TCRdb table lists in-frame clones only, not all of them. The table records 100,000 to 150,000 clones, around 86% of them present only once. The chain employs TRBV7-9 and TRBJ2-2, with D possibly being TRBD1 (6 bases). The source material was peripheral blood, sampled on day 0 of AZD1222 vaccination. The sequence was obtained from an adult in good health. The CDR3 sequence: CASSGTNKNTGELFF. As DNA, the CDR3 is TGTGCCAGCAGCGGGACAAATAAGAACACCGGGGAGCTGTTTTTT.